The 8 T cell receptor beta chains below come from one sample, sequenced in a study of post-analysis software for immune sequencing data. Antigens for these TCRs are unknown. The study's findings and limits: Roughly 5 TRBV segments (TRBV5-6, TRBV5-1 and TRBV20-1 among them) occurred more frequently in patients than in controls.

Prepared TCR beta cDNA libraries contained unique molecular identifiers. MiXCR, applied by TCRdb to the PCR reads, yields one record per CDR3 protein. Of some 800,000 distinct CDR3 sequences detected, around 42% appear once; the ten largest clones hold roughly 4.9%. Sequencing used blood. The receptors derive from a girl aged 10 to 17 with multiple sclerosis.

The chain uses TRBV10-1 and TRBJ1-4, with D unresolved. Germline CDR1 and CDR2: WNHNN and SYGVQD (reference sequence). V was clipped by 3 bases and J by 6 bases, with 17 bases between them. The CDR3 covers 16 residues. In DNA, the CDR3 is TGCGCCAGCAGTGAACCGGACCGGCCCCCTGATGAAAAACTGTTTTTT. Protein: CASSEPDRPPDEKLFF.

The rearrangement links TRBV20-1 to TRBJ2-3; D may be TRBD2 (6 bases). The CDR3 runs 14 residues. V lost 5 bases and J lost 2, with 14 bases in between. Germline V gene data show CDR1 as DFQATT and CDR2 as SNEGSKA (reference sequence). CDR3 coding DNA: TGCAGTGCTGGAGGGCGGGGACTCACAGATACGCAGTATTTT. This translates into CSAGGRGLTDTQYF.

J is TRBJ2-3 and V is TRBV3-1; the match to TRBD2 covers 12 bases. V was pared by 4 bases and J by 6 bases, with 5 bases of the junction left unmatched. Germline CDR1 LGHDT, CDR2 YNNKEL (reference sequence). CDR3 length: 15 amino acids. This CDR3 is CASSRRLAGDDTQYF. DNA of the CDR3: TGTGCCAGCAGCCGACGACTAGCGGGGGATGATACGCAGTATTTT.

The V call is TRBV4-1, the J call TRBJ2-4, with 11 bases matching TRBD2. The CDR3 is 15 amino acids. Per the germline V gene, CDR1 is MGHRA and CDR2 is YSYEKL. Trimming cost V 4 bases and J 6 bases; bases outside gene matches: 5. CDR3 sequence reads: CASSPSGLAGNIQYF. CDR3 sequence (DNA): TGCGCCAGCAGCCCCTCAGGACTAGCGGGAAACATTCAGTACTTC.

This clonotype has more than one count but fewer than ten. The CDR3 bases are TGTGCCAGCAGTTTTCGTGAGAGATACTACGAGCAGTACTTC. Translated, it gives CASSFRERYYEQYF. V usage is TRBV12-3 or TRBV12-4 and J usage is TRBJ2-5, with D unresolved. The DNA end lines up better with TRBJ2-7; the J call may be wrong. The CDR3 sequence is 14 residues long.

V and J are TRBV7-8 and TRBJ1-2; 8 bases line up with TRBD1. The V gene end was trimmed by 2 bases and the J gene end by 1 base; junction bases not matched to a gene: 6. Looked up from germline, CDR1 is SGHVS and CDR2 is FQNEAQ. The CDR3 contains 16 residues. This CDR3 is CASSLLRQGLNYGYTF. DNA for the CDR3: TGTGCCAGCAGCTTACTTAGACAGGGGCTTAACTATGGCTACACCTTC.

In its sample, this clonotype was seen a few times. The CDR3 loop reads CSASGTYLTGELFF. The CDR3 DNA reads as TGCAGTGCTAGCGGGACATATCTCACCGGGGAGCTGTTTTTT. The chain has TRBV20-1 and TRBJ2-2; TRBD1 might be the D (6 bases). The CDR3 length is 14 residues. Trimming took 3 bases from V and 4 from J, leaving 12 bases between them. Per germline, CDR1 DFQATT and CDR2 SNEGSKA (reference sequence).

This rearrangement joins TRBV29-1 to TRBJ2-5; possibly TRBD1 for D (6 bases). The length of the CDR3 is 13 residues. Looked up from germline, CDR1 is SQVTM and CDR2 is ANQGSEA. V was clipped by 4 bases and J by 11 bases, with 20 bases between them. The CDR3, as DNA: TGCAGCGTTGGACAGGCTCTTGTTGGGGAGCAGTACTTC. Translating gives CSVGQALVGEQYF.